One and the same sample provided the 24 T cell receptor beta chains below, sequenced in a study of T cells in Graves' hyperthyroidism and ophthalmopathy. TCR beta CDR3 region amplification was performed from RNA transcripts. HTBI primers were employed in a first-round RT-PCR of the TCR CDR3. Using its own MiXCR run on the multiplex PCR reads, TCRdb lists one record per CDR3 protein. The sample has about 320,000 distinct CDR3 sequences; 15% to 20% are singletons. The sample taken for sequencing was blood. The receptors were gathered from a young man with Graves' hyperthyroidism.

The chain couples TRBV18 to TRBJ2-2; 8 bases match TRBD2. This CDR3 region has 15 residues. From germline, CDR1 is KGHSH and CDR2 LQKENI. Trimming took 8 bases from V and 9 from J; bases not matched to a gene: 14. The CDR3 region has the DNA TGTGCCAGCGCCTCGGGCGTAGCGGGACCCAGGGAGCTGTTTTTT. This codes for CASASGVAGPRELFF.

This clonotype has only a few counts. The chain links TRBV12-3 or TRBV12-4 to TRBJ2-3, with D unclear. CDR3 length equals 16 residues. Trimming cost V 1 base and J 2 bases, with 13 bases left between them. The CDR3, as DNA: TGTGCCAGCAGTTTAGATAGTAGAGAGAACACAGATACGCAGTATTTT. Its protein is CASSLDSRENTDTQYF.

This clonotype was seen a single time. CDR3 in amino acids: CASSFEPGQLMNTEAFF. In DNA, the CDR3 is TGTGCCAGCAGCTTTGAGCCGGGACAACTCATGAACACTGAAGCTTTCTTT. This rearrangement joins TRBV11-2 to TRBJ1-1; D might be TRBD1 (6 bases). V was cut by 3 bases and J by 0 bases, with 17 bases left in between. Germline V lookup: CDR1 SGHAT, CDR2 FQNNGV. The CDR3 is 17 amino acids.

J is TRBJ2-3 and V is TRBV6-1; D gene ambiguous. This CDR3 comprises 13 residues. The V and J ends lost 8 bases and 2 bases respectively, with 11 bases between them. Germline V gene data show CDR1 as MNHNS and CDR2 as SASEGT. CDR3 in amino acids: CASLPDNTDTQYF. The CDR3, as DNA: TGTGCCAGCCTTCCCGACAACACAGATACGCAGTATTTT.

This clonotype was seen a handful of times. The V gene is TRBV6-1, the J gene TRBJ2-2; D remains ambiguous. Between the trimmed V and J ends, which lost 6 bases and 2 bases, there was a span of 13 bases. The CDR3 length is 15 residues. The germline V gene encodes CDR1 MNHNS and CDR2 SASEGT. CDR3 in DNA: TGTGCCAGCAGCCAGGTGGAGCCCAACACCGGGGAGCTGTTTTTT. Translating it yields CASSQVEPNTGELFF.

This clonotype was picked up many times. J is TRBJ2-5 and V is TRBV12-3 or TRBV12-4; unclear D gene. The CDR3 is 11 amino acids. Trimming shortened V by 6 bases and J by 5 bases, and 7 bases separated the two germline ends. The DNA of the CDR3 is TGTGCCAGCAGCCGGTGGGAGACCCAGTACTTC. Protein sequence: CASSRWETQYF.

This clonotype was recorded many times. This chain connects TRBV4-2 to TRBJ2-7; TRBD1 matches at 7 bases. Germline CDR1 LGHNA, CDR2 YNFKEQ. The CDR3 is 14 residues long. Unmatched junction bases numbered 5, after V lost 2 bases and J lost 4 bases. In nucleotides, the CDR3 is TGTGCCAGCAGCCAACCTGACAGGGCGTACGAGCAGTACTTC. Protein product: CASSQPDRAYEQYF.

This clonotype appeared once. The junction does not match germline at one end; this may be a read error. The chain couples TRBV5-1 to TRBJ2-6, with TRBD2 matching over 8 bases. The CDR3 covers 14 residues. The germline V gene encodes CDR1 SGHRS and CDR2 YFSETQ. The CDR3 DNA follows: TGCGCCAGCTATCCACCGGGAGGGGCCAACGTCCTGTCTTTC. The encoded protein is CASYPPGGANVLSF.

This clonotype has just a few counts. This chain connects TRBV20-1 to TRBJ2-3, with 11 bases fitting TRBD1. Germline V CDR1 and CDR2: DFQATT, SNEGSKA (reference sequence). V lost 0 bases to trimming and J lost 11 bases; unmatched junction nucleotides: 16. This CDR3 spans 17 amino acids. This CDR3 is CSARDPPGQGVGLMQYF. CDR3 coding DNA: TGCAGTGCTAGAGACCCCCCGGGACAGGGGGTCGGCCTTATGCAGTATTTT.

The genes are TRBV14 and TRBJ1-1; 10 positions match TRBD1. The CDR3 is 16 amino acids. The trim removed 1 base at V and 7 bases at J, leaving 9 bases unmatched. CDR1 is SGHDN, CDR2 FVKESK, per germline. CDR3 sequence: CASSQAIRTGGGEAFF. The CDR3, as DNA: TGTGCCAGCAGCCAAGCCATAAGGACAGGGGGTGGTGAAGCTTTCTTT.

At least ten counts were recorded for this clonotype. V and J are TRBV2 and TRBJ2-4; D may be TRBD2 (6 bases). Germline V gene sequence: CDR1 SNHLY, CDR2 FYNNEI. The CDR3 has 18 residues. V dropped 5 bases and J dropped 4 bases, with 24 bases sitting between them. The CDR3 DNA follows: TGTGCCAGCAGTAGGTCCCGGGACTCCGGCCGTAGTAAAAACATTCAGTACTTC. Protein sequence: CASSRSRDSGRSKNIQYF.

This clonotype was seen a few times. This chain links TRBV7-2 with TRBJ2-7, with TRBD1 matching 8 bases. The CDR3 loop spans 18 amino acids. J lost 1 base, V lost 0 bases, and 11 bases had no gene match. The germline CDR1 and CDR2 sequences are SGHTA and FQGNSA. CDR3 loop: CASSLALGQGAISYEQYF. CDR3 in DNA: TGTGCCAGCAGCTTAGCGCTAGGGCAGGGGGCGATATCCTACGAGCAGTACTTC.

This clonotype was seen repeatedly, ten times or more. The V gene is TRBV27, the J gene TRBJ2-3; 9 bases fit TRBD2. The V segment lost 6 bases and the J segment 5 bases; nucleotides outside the gene matches: 12. Germline CDR1 MNHEY, CDR2 SMNVEV (reference sequence). This CDR3 comprises 16 residues. CDR3 amino acids: CASSTQTSGPRDTQYF. The CDR3 bases are TGTGCCAGCAGCACTCAGACTAGCGGACCGAGAGATACGCAGTATTTT.

This clonotype occurred a few times. The V and J genes are TRBV6-1 and TRBJ2-7; a weak D match, TRBD1 (6 bases). V lost 5 bases, J lost 0 bases, and 14 bases lay in between. Germline loops: CDR1 MNHNS, CDR2 SASEGT. CDR3 length: 15 residues. The CDR3 protein is CASSWGTGSSYEQYF. The CDR3 DNA sequence: TGTGCCAGCAGTTGGGGAACAGGGAGCTCCTACGAGCAGTACTTC.

The sample holds many counts of this clonotype. The rearrangement links TRBV6-5 to TRBJ1-1, with TRBD1 matching over 7 bases. Looked up from germline, CDR1 is MNHEY and CDR2 is SVGAGI. J was trimmed by 1 base and V by 0 bases; bases with no gene match: 2. The CDR3 has 15 amino acids. The CDR3 here is CASSYSTGTNTEAFF. The DNA for the CDR3 is TGTGCCAGCAGTTACTCGACAGGGACGAACACTGAAGCTTTCTTT.

This clonotype showed up many times. The chain uses TRBV12-3 or TRBV12-4 and TRBJ2-5; no firm D call. The V end was cut by 6 bases, the J end by 5 bases, with 13 bases between. The CDR3 totals 13 residues. In DNA form, the CDR3 reads TGTGCCAGCAGCCCCGTGGCCGCTGAGACCCAGTACTTC. This gives the protein CASSPVAAETQYF.

This clonotype was seen at least ten times. The rearrangement links TRBV7-8 to TRBJ2-2; TRBD2 matches at 7 bases. The germline V gene has CDR1 SGHVS and CDR2 FQNEAQ. V trimming: 4 bases; J trimming: 0 bases; junction bases outside the gene matches: 8. The CDR3 contains 17 residues. The CDR3 DNA reads as TGTGCCAGCAGCTCACCCCAGCGGGAACCGAACACCGGGGAGCTGTTTTTT. Its translation: CASSSPQREPNTGELFF. Full variable domain (outside the CDR3, taken from reference TRBV7-8 and TRBJ2-2): GAGVSQSPRYKVAKRGQDVALRCDPISGHVSLFWYQQALGQGPEFLTYFQNEAQLDKSGLPSDRFFAERPEGSVSTLKIQRTQQEDSAVYLCASSSPQREPNTGELFFGEGSRLTVL.

This clonotype was detected only a few times. The rearrangement uses TRBV10-3 and TRBJ2-7, with D unresolved. V was pared by 0 bases and J by 7 bases, with 4 bases between. The CDR3 extends over 11 amino acids. Germline V lookup: CDR1 ENHRY, CDR2 SYGVKD. The DNA of the CDR3 is TGTGCCATCAGTGAGTCGAGGGAGCAGTACTTC. This gives the protein CAISESREQYF.

At least ten counts were recorded for this clonotype. The V gene is TRBV28, the J gene TRBJ1-5, with 7 bases identical to TRBD1. The CDR3 sequence is 15 residues long. CDR1 is MDHEN and CDR2 is SYDVKM in the germline V gene. J gave up 3 bases and V 7 bases, and 9 bases lay outside the gene matches. CDR3 protein: CASIPTGVINQPQHF. The CDR3 nucleotides read TGTGCCAGCATCCCCACAGGGGTGATCAATCAGCCCCAGCATTTT.

This clonotype was counted many times. The chain has TRBV28 and TRBJ2-3, with a tentative D call TRBD2 (6 bases). The V gene lost 4 bases and the J gene lost 5 bases, with 25 bases spanning the gap. The CDR3 covers 18 residues. Looked up from germline, CDR1 is MDHEN and CDR2 is SYDVKM. In nucleotides, the CDR3 is TGTGCCAGCAGTTCCGCGCTTGGGCGGGGCACAGCCGGAGATACGCAGTATTTT. It translates to CASSSALGRGTAGDTQYF. Filled out from reference TRBV28 and TRBJ2-3, the complete variable domain reads DVKVTQSSRYLVKRTGEKVFLECVQDMDHENMFWYRQDPGLGLRLIYFSYDVKMKEKGDIPEGYSVSREKKERFSLILESASTNQTSMYLCASSSALGRGTAGDTQYFGPGTRLTVL.

This clonotype has only a few counts. The chain carries TRBV12-3 or TRBV12-4 and TRBJ1-1; TRBD1 matches 9 bases. The CDR3 is 16 residues long. Germline trimming cut 3 bases from V and 1 base from J; bases unmatched to any gene: 6. The CDR3: CASSFRTGEANTEAFF. CDR3 nucleotides: TGTGCCAGCAGTTTCCGGACAGGGGAGGCGAACACTGAAGCTTTCTTT.

There are many counts of this clonotype. The V and J genes are TRBV7-8 and TRBJ1-1, with D maybe TRBD1 (6 bases). Per the germline V gene, CDR1 is SGHVS and CDR2 is FQNEAQ. This CDR3 has 14 amino acids. V lost 2 bases and J 5 bases, leaving 12 bases between the germline ends. The DNA of the CDR3 is TGTGCCAGCAGCTTATCGGCAGGGGATACTGAAGCTTTCTTT. It translates to CASSLSAGDTEAFF.

This clonotype was observed a few times. CDR3 nucleotides: TGCAGTGCCAGACCGCGGGAGGCAATCTACGAGCAGTACTTC. Translated: CSARPREAIYEQYF. The gene calls are TRBV20-1 and TRBJ2-7, with 8 bases lining up with TRBD2. Trimming at V came to 6 bases and at J to 3 bases, leaving 10 bases not matched to a gene. CDR1 DFQATT and CDR2 SNEGSKA come from the germline V gene (reference sequence). The CDR3 sequence is 14 residues long.

The genes are TRBV3-1 and TRBJ2-7; D call uncertain. Germline loops: CDR1 LGHDT, CDR2 YNNKEL (reference sequence). Trimming stripped 4 bases from V and 4 bases from J, with 14 bases between. The CDR3 consists of 14 residues. In DNA, the CDR3 is TGTGCCAGCAGCCCTGGCATCGGCCTGTACGAGCAGTACTTC. Its translation is CASSPGIGLYEQYF.